Following are 29 T cell receptor beta chains from one sample sequenced in a study of cytomegalovirus exposure and HLA in healthy donors. This PCR relied on a set of 60 Vbeta primers and 13 Jbeta primers. Method: immunoSEQ multiplex PCR; TCRdb's copy keeps in-frame clones and lacks some. The sample carries 110,000 or so clones, 70% to 85% recorded once. The sequenced sample was PBMCs. These TCRs come from a woman aged 18-30 years in good health and CMV-seronegative.

In this sample, this clone turned up once. CDR3 residues: CASSAHRDRERNQPQHF. The CDR3 nucleotides are TGTGCCAGCAGTGCCCACCGGGACAGGGAGAGAAATCAGCCCCAGCATTTT. The genes are TRBV6-1 and TRBJ1-5; the match to TRBD1 covers 9 bases. V dropped 4 bases and J dropped 4; count of bases not matched to a gene: 11. The CDR3 contains 17 residues. Per the germline V gene, CDR1 is MNHNS and CDR2 is SASEGT.

This chain joins TRBV9 and TRBJ2-3, with D unresolved. Deletions cut 0 bases from V and 2 bases from J, with 13 bases between. Germline V gives CDR1 SGDLS, CDR2 YYNGEE. The CDR3 is 16 residues long. The DNA for the CDR3 is TGTGCCAGCAGCGTAGGAGGAAATATAATCACAGATACGCAGTATTTT. Translated: CASSVGGNIITDTQYF.

The chain combines TRBV27 with TRBJ1-1; D is unclear. The CDR3 sequence is 14 residues long. Germline assignment: CDR1 MNHEY and CDR2 SMNVEV (reference sequence). The V gene lost 5 bases and the J gene lost 1 base, with 11 bases spanning the gap. CDR3 protein: CASSAPSENTEAFF. In DNA, the CDR3 is TGTGCCAGCAGTGCCCCCAGTGAGAACACTGAAGCTTTCTTT.

The chain combines TRBV19 with TRBJ1-1; D not certain. This CDR3 has 13 amino acids. Between the trimmed V and J ends, which lost 3 bases and 1 base, there was a span of 6 bases. Looked up from germline, CDR1 is LNHDA and CDR2 is SQIVND (reference sequence). The CDR3 DNA reads TGTGCCAGTAGTATGGGAGCGAACACTGAAGCTTTCTTT. This codes for CASSMGANTEAFF.

This chain connects TRBV9 to TRBJ1-6; a weak D match, TRBD1 (5 bases). Germline V lookup: CDR1 SGDLS, CDR2 YYNGEE. The CDR3 runs 15 residues. V gave up 2 bases and J gave up 8 bases, with 14 bases separating them. CDR3 residues: CASSVLDTADSPLHF. The DNA of the CDR3 is TGTGCCAGCAGCGTCCTGGACACCGCGGATTCACCCCTCCACTTT.

Here the CDR3 reads CASSFGPSGSTGEQYF. The CDR3 DNA follows: TGCGCCAGCAGCTTTGGGCCTAGCGGGAGCACGGGGGAGCAGTACTTC. This rearrangement joins TRBV5-1 to TRBJ2-7; 10 bases agree with TRBD2. The CDR3 consists of 16 residues. Germline V gene sequence: CDR1 SGHRS, CDR2 YFSETQ. V lost 2 bases, J lost 7 bases, and 12 bases stayed unmatched.

This chain connects TRBV6-1 to TRBJ1-1, with 7 bases identical to TRBD1. The junction had 6 bases not matched to a gene; V was cut back by 2 bases and J by 3 bases. The CDR3 sequence is 15 residues long. Germline assignment: CDR1 MNHNS and CDR2 SASEGT. The CDR3 sequence is CASSEFWDRDTEAFF. CDR3 nucleotide sequence: TGTGCCAGCAGTGAATTTTGGGACAGAGACACTGAAGCTTTCTTT.

The chain has TRBV10-2 and TRBJ1-6; no firm D call. Deletions cut 8 bases from V and 1 base from J, with 6 bases between. CDR1 and CDR2 (germline): WSHSY, SAAADI. The CDR3 sequence is 13 residues long. CDR3 coding DNA: TGCGCCAGCCGAGGATCCTATAATTCACCCCTCCACTTT. Its translation is CASRGSYNSPLHF.

The chain has TRBV5-1 and TRBJ2-7; 7 positions agree with TRBD2. The CDR3 totals 14 residues. V shed 2 bases and J 0 bases; nucleotides not matched to a gene: 2. Germline CDR1 is SGHRS and CDR2 is YFSETQ. This chain's CDR3 is CASSFTSDSYEQYF. The CDR3 bases are TGCGCCAGCAGCTTCACTAGCGACTCCTACGAGCAGTACTTC. The variable domain in full, completed from reference TRBV5-1 and TRBJ2-7, reads KAGVTQTPRYLIKTRGQQVTLSCSPISGHRSVSWYQQTPGQGLQFLFEYFSETQRNKGNFPGRFSGRQFSNSRSEMNVSTLELGDSALYLCASSFTSDSYEQYFGPGTRLTVT.

The rearrangement uses TRBV4-1 and TRBJ2-6, with D possibly TRBD2 on 5 matching bases. The germline V gene encodes CDR1 MGHRA and CDR2 YSYEKL. CDR3 size: 15 residues. The germline V and J ends were trimmed by 0 bases and 2 bases, with 5 bases remaining between them. The CDR3 sequence is CASSQERAGANVLTF. The CDR3 DNA is TGCGCCAGCAGCCAAGAGAGGGCTGGGGCCAACGTCCTGACTTTC.

Only one count was recorded for this clone. The V gene is TRBV5-4, the J gene TRBJ1-3; D remains unclear. The CDR3 covers 17 residues. The germline V and J ends were trimmed by 3 bases and 2 bases, with 18 bases remaining between them. Germline values: CDR1 SGHNT, CDR2 YYREEE (reference sequence). The CDR3 DNA sequence: TGTGCCAGCAGCTCCGGACTGGAGCGGCTAACTGGAAACACCATATATTTT. Protein sequence: CASSSGLERLTGNTIYF.

The chain carries TRBV7-6 and TRBJ2-7; 10 bases match TRBD2. CDR3 length: 15 amino acids. Germline CDR1 is SGHVS and CDR2 is FNYEAQ. Trimming cost V 5 bases and J 1 base; bases outside gene matches: 5. CDR3 residues: CASSPVLAGSYEQYF. DNA for the CDR3: TGTGCCAGCAGCCCAGTACTAGCGGGATCCTACGAGCAGTACTTC.

The V call is TRBV7-2, the J call TRBJ1-5, with TRBD1 matching over 7 bases. J gave up 5 bases and V 4 bases, and 8 bases lay outside the gene matches. The CDR3 extends over 15 amino acids. In germline, CDR1 is SGHTA, CDR2 FQGNSA. The CDR3 DNA is TGTGCCAGCAGCTCCCGCGTAGGGGGCGATCAGCCCCAGCATTTT. This translates into CASSSRVGGDQPQHF.

This clone was counted a single time. V and J are TRBV19 and TRBJ2-5; D possibly corresponds to TRBD1 (6 bases). The CDR3 length is 11 residues. Between the trimmed V and J ends, which lost 8 bases and 5 bases, there was a span of 9 bases. The germline V gene has CDR1 LNHDA and CDR2 SQIVND (reference sequence). The CDR3: CASGQRETQYF. The CDR3 bases are TGTGCCAGTGGACAGAGGGAGACCCAGTACTTC.

The chain recombines TRBV6-5 with TRBJ1-2; 7 nucleotides align to TRBD1. J lost 1 base, V lost 10 bases, and 3 bases had no gene match. The germline V gene encodes CDR1 MNHEY and CDR2 SVGAGI. The CDR3 length is 12 residues. The DNA of the CDR3 is TGTGCCACCCGACAGGGTAACTATGGCTACACCTTC. Its protein is CATRQGNYGYTF.

This clone was observed a few times. The CDR3 DNA is TGTGCCAGCAGCTGGAAGACAGGAGAGAACACTGAAGCTTTCTTT. It translates to CASSWKTGENTEAFF. V gene TRBV5-4 combines with J gene TRBJ1-1, with a possible D match to TRBD1 (6 bases). Germline V gene lookup returns CDR1 SGHNT and CDR2 YYREEE (reference sequence). The V end lost 3 bases, the J end lost 1 base, and 13 bases lay between the germline ends. CDR3 length equals 15 residues.

The CDR3 nucleotides read TGCGCCAGCAGCTTGGAGCCCACCGGGGAGCTGTTTTTT. This encodes CASSLEPTGELFF. The chain is built from TRBV5-1 and TRBJ2-2; D gene unclear. CDR1 and CDR2 from the germline V gene are SGHRS and YFSETQ. CDR3 size: 13 residues. Trimming cost V 0 bases and J 4 bases, with 4 bases left between them.

The V call is TRBV7-9, the J call TRBJ1-1; no definite D call. Germline V gene sequence: CDR1 SEHNR, CDR2 FQNEAQ (reference sequence). This CDR3 comprises 15 residues. Trimming removed 4 bases at V and 0 bases at J, with 12 bases between. CDR3 in DNA: TGTGCCAGCAGCTCGGGTCTGAACATGAACACTGAAGCTTTCTTT. As protein: CASSSGLNMNTEAFF. Full variable domain (remainder filled in from reference TRBV7-9 and TRBJ1-1): DTGVSQNPRHKITKRGQNVTFRCDPISEHNRLYWYRQTLGQGPEFLTYFQNEAQLEKSRLLSDRFSAERPKGSFSTLEIQRTEQGDSAMYLCASSSGLNMNTEAFFGQGTRLTVV.

The chain carries TRBV4-2 and TRBJ2-5; tentative D call: TRBD1 (6 bases). This CDR3 region has 17 residues. V lost 1 base and J 3 bases, leaving 18 bases between the germline ends. Germline V CDR1 and CDR2: LGHNA, YNFKEQ. Here the CDR3 reads CASSQGKGEQGEETQYF. In DNA form, the CDR3 reads TGTGCCAGCAGCCAAGGTAAAGGAGAACAGGGAGAAGAGACCCAGTACTTC.

The genes are TRBV5-1 and TRBJ2-2; 10 bases are shared with TRBD1. The V segment lost 2 bases and the J segment 1 base; nucleotides outside the gene matches: 8. This CDR3 spans 18 amino acids. Germline V lookup: CDR1 SGHRS, CDR2 YFSETQ. CDR3 bases: TGCGCCAGCAGCTTTAGCAGACAGGGGGCGCGGAACACCGGGGAGCTGTTTTTT. It translates to CASSFSRQGARNTGELFF.

The chain combines TRBV5-6 with TRBJ2-1; 15 nucleotides agree with TRBD2. Germline values: CDR1 SGHDT, CDR2 YYEEEE. This CDR3 contains 15 residues. V trimming: 3 bases; J trimming: 8 bases; junction bases outside the gene matches: 3. CDR3 nucleotide sequence: TGTGCCAGCAGCTCGGGACTAGCGGGAGGATATGAGCAGTTCTTC. Its translation is CASSSGLAGGYEQFF.

The V call is TRBV19, the J call TRBJ1-1; TRBD1 aligns across 9 bases. Germline values: CDR1 LNHDA, CDR2 SQIVND (reference sequence). The CDR3 totals 14 residues. The V gene end was trimmed by 7 bases and the J gene end by 3 bases; junction bases not matched to a gene: 6. In DNA, the CDR3 is TGTGCCAGTACCCTGAACAGGGGGCACACTGAAGCTTTCTTT. Amino acids: CASTLNRGHTEAFF.

The chain employs TRBV11-1 and TRBJ2-1, with 7 bases fitting TRBD2. The CDR3 sequence is 15 residues long. The germline V gene has CDR1 SGHAT and CDR2 FQDESV (reference sequence). The junction had 7 bases not matched to a gene; V was cut back by 3 bases and J by 5 bases. The CDR3 nucleotides are TGTGCCAGCAGCTTTCGAGGGAGGGCCGACAATGAGCAGTTCTTC. Its protein product is CASSFRGRADNEQFF.

The chain combines TRBV6-1 with TRBJ2-1; unclear D gene. Germline V gene data show CDR1 as MNHNS and CDR2 as SASEGT. V lost 6 bases, J lost 8 bases, and 14 bases lay in between. This CDR3 comprises 13 residues. DNA for the CDR3: TGTGCCAGCAGCGAGGTACGTGGCGATGAGCAGTTCTTC. Its translation is CASSEVRGDEQFF.

The genes are TRBV7-9 and TRBJ1-3; 8 nucleotides align to TRBD1. Germline CDR1 SEHNR, CDR2 FQNEAQ (reference sequence). Losses at the gene ends were 3 bases for V and 2 bases for J; bases not matched to a gene: 6. The CDR3 is 16 amino acids. The CDR3 region is CASSFTRGRTGNTIYF. CDR3 coding DNA: TGTGCCAGCAGCTTTACCAGGGGGCGCACTGGAAACACCATATATTTT.

This clone has a single count. The V call is TRBV27, the J call TRBJ1-1; D may be TRBD1 (5 bases). Per the germline V gene, CDR1 is MNHEY and CDR2 is SMNVEV (reference sequence). V lost 3 bases to trimming and J lost 4 bases, with 15 bases between them. The CDR3 sequence is 15 residues long. The CDR3 loop is CASSFGAGRSTEAFF. DNA of the CDR3: TGTGCCAGCAGTTTTGGAGCAGGGAGGAGCACTGAAGCTTTCTTT.

This chain connects TRBV18 to TRBJ2-1; possibly TRBD2 for D (6 bases). Germline CDR1 and CDR2: KGHSH and LQKENI. CDR3 length: 15 amino acids. Trimming left V 6 bases short and J 1 base short, with 13 bases between. The CDR3 region is CASSIVGGSYNEQFF. In DNA, the CDR3 is TGTGCCAGCTCCATCGTCGGGGGTTCCTACAATGAGCAGTTCTTC.

This chain uses TRBV30 with TRBJ1-1; maybe TRBD1 (5 bases). CDR1 is GTSNPN, CDR2 SVGIG, per germline (reference sequence). Trimming took 2 bases from V and 1 from J, leaving 11 bases between them. This CDR3 comprises 14 residues. The CDR3 sequence: CAWSPDSRNTEAFF. In nucleotides, the CDR3 is TGTGCCTGGAGTCCCGACAGTCGGAACACTGAAGCTTTCTTT.

This chain uses TRBV5-1 with TRBJ2-1; tentatively, D is TRBD2 (6 bases). Germline V lookup: CDR1 SGHRS, CDR2 YFSETQ. Trimming cost V 4 bases and J 0 bases, with 8 bases left between them. The CDR3 contains 14 residues. For the CDR3, the DNA is TGCGCCAGCAGCGGAGGGAGCTCCTACAATGAGCAGTTCTTC. As protein: CASSGGSSYNEQFF. Full variable domain (remainder filled in from reference TRBV5-1 and TRBJ2-1): KAGVTQTPRYLIKTRGQQVTLSCSPISGHRSVSWYQQTPGQGLQFLFEYFSETQRNKGNFPGRFSGRQFSNSRSEMNVSTLELGDSALYLCASSGGSSYNEQFFGPGTRLTVL.